The clone carrying this TCR beta chain showed up just once. Clones were read by immunoSEQ multiplex PCR, and TCRdb kept only the in-frame ones, dropping some. Of approximately 300,000 clones in the sample, about 82% were seen once. Germline V lookup: CDR1 SNHLY, CDR2 FYNNEI. V shed 6 bases, J shed 4 bases, and the junction held 7 bases outside the gene matches. CDR3 size: 14 residues. This sample was included in a study of blood T cell repertoires in COVID-19. As for the study in general: PBMCs, B-cell-depleted T cells, or T cells were the source of the cDNA or gDNA that made up the material.

This TCR came from a woman between 50 and 59 years old with acute or convalescent COVID-19. The sequenced material came from peripheral blood. This chain uses TRBV2 with TRBJ2-7, with 9 bases aligning to TRBD1. The CDR3 DNA reads TGTGCCAGCAGGGAGGGGACAGGGACGTACGAGCAGTACTTC. Protein sequence: CASREGTGTYEQYF.